Listed below are T cell receptor beta chains from one sample, sequenced in a study of cytomegalovirus exposure and HLA in healthy donors. The method was immunoSEQ multiplex PCR; TCRdb's version includes in-frame clones alone and lacks a portion of them. Among about 120,000 clones, roughly 70% were seen once, and the ten largest hold under 5%. The sequenced sample consisted of PBMCs. These receptors were taken from a man aged 35-49 years in good health and CMV-seropositive. CDR3s include the opening cysteine and the closing phenylalanine or tryptophan. The order of the fields is D gene, V gene, J gene, CDR3 protein. A D gene is named only where the DNA matches it firmly.

>TRBD2|TRBV11-2|TRBJ2-5
CASSLGRASSGGTWAQYF
>TRBD2|TRBV7-7|TRBJ2-2
CASSQTSGRAGELFF
>TRBD1|TRBV12-5|TRBJ1-1
CASGTGTGNTEAFF
>.|TRBV5-1|TRBJ2-7
CASSSLQRTPEQYF
>.|TRBV7-9|TRBJ2-7
CASSLGGGPYEQYF
>.|TRBV6-4|TRBJ2-7
CASSERAWDEQYF
>TRBD1|TRBV30|TRBJ1-6
CAWSAGQGNSPLHF
>.|TRBV6-4|TRBJ2-1
CASSRGNEQFF
>TRBD1|TRBV5-6|TRBJ1-2
CASSLFYRGSYGYTF
>TRBD1|TRBV5-1|TRBJ1-1
CASSVDRGVNTEAFF
>TRBD2|TRBV4-3|TRBJ2-1
CASSQDWTSVEQFF
>TRBD2|TRBV7-2|TRBJ2-3
CASSLRAGGRADTQYF
>TRBD1|TRBV13|TRBJ1-2
CASSPTRGRGNYGYTF
>TRBD2|TRBV7-8|TRBJ2-7
CASSSTSGRRYEQYF
>TRBD1|TRBV14|TRBJ1-2
CASSPSTGRHGYTF
>.|TRBV5-1|TRBJ1-1
CASSLASGGENTEAFF
>.|TRBV6-4|TRBJ1-5
CASSGEAGNQPQHF
>TRBD2|TRBV28|TRBJ2-3
CASSLLAGVSDTQYF
>.|TRBV4-1|TRBJ2-2
CASSQDRVAGELFF
>.|TRBV27|TRBJ1-2
CASSLSSGDYGYTF
>.|TRBV18|TRBJ1-3
CASSPAGDGNTIYF
>TRBD1|TRBV7-9|TRBJ1-6
CASSPALGDRGNSPLHF
>TRBD1|TRBV9|TRBJ1-2
CASSVSPGTAVQRSGYTF
>.|TRBV30|TRBJ1-1
CAYDRQDTEAFF
>.|TRBV6-4|TRBJ1-1
CASSGRVGTEAFF
>.|TRBV7-8|TRBJ2-5
CASSLVVASSRETQYF
>.|TRBV4-1|TRBJ1-2
CASSQDLQGNYGYTF
>.|TRBV19|TRBJ1-1
CASSRGGGQGNTEAFF
>.|TRBV9|TRBJ2-3
CASSVFAGSTDTQYF
>TRBD1|TRBV4-3|TRBJ1-2
CASSQDRAGGGFYGYTF
>.|TRBV5-5|TRBJ1-2
CASSFLEPPTYGYTF
>TRBD2|TRBV11-2|TRBJ2-1
CASSPTSGSPHEQFF
>.|TRBV7-9|TRBJ1-5
CASSSDRESNQPQHF
>TRBD1|TRBV27|TRBJ2-7
CASSAGTGYHEQYF
>TRBD2|TRBV5-1|TRBJ2-3
CASSTLRLAGVFGTDTQYF
>TRBD2|TRBV5-1|TRBJ2-3
CASSFDTGLAGGPSTDTQYF
>.|TRBV27|TRBJ2-3
CASSSRTDTQYF
>.|TRBV7-8|TRBJ1-4
CASSLRSSGGHVTNEKLFF
>TRBD2|TRBV6-4|TRBJ2-7
CASSELAGGVYEQYF
>TRBD1|TRBV9|TRBJ2-5
CASSAFTGGGTGVGETQYF
>TRBD1|TRBV6-1|TRBJ2-7
CASSETLTGLAYEQYF
>TRBD1|TRBV7-9|TRBJ2-7
CASSPGTVSYEQYF
>.|TRBV5-1|TRBJ2-6
CASSLDISGANVLTF
>.|TRBV5-6|TRBJ2-7
CASSSDLTYEQYF
>TRBD1|TRBV5-1|TRBJ2-5
CASSPGTGGNQETQYF
>TRBD2|TRBV6-9|TRBJ2-7
CASILGGSSSYEQYF
>.|TRBV6-5|TRBJ2-6
CASSLRNPGANVLTF
>.|TRBV5-4|TRBJ1-1
CASSLGSYTGGYTEAFF
>TRBD1|TRBV5-1|TRBJ1-1
CASSLADRGNTEAFF
>.|TRBV7-2|TRBJ1-1
CASTVVLGHSEAFF
>TRBD2|TRBV4-3|TRBJ2-7
CASSQAMGLAGSYEQYF
>.|TRBV29-1|TRBJ1-5
CSVEDQQPQHF